The next 23 T cell receptor beta chains were all read from a single sample in a study of T cell changes during pregnancy in multiple sclerosis. Using immunoSEQ multiplex PCR, the repertoire was profiled, and TCRdb retains in-frame clones only, with some absent. The sample includes 35,000 or so clones, about 91% of them seen just once. The sample consisted of CD8+ T cells from peripheral blood mononuclear cells, taken in the third trimester of pregnancy. The origin of the receptors is a female donor with multiple sclerosis, enrolled in a pregnancy study.

This chain connects TRBV10-3 to TRBJ2-7; D might be TRBD2 (5 bases). Per germline, CDR1 ENHRY and CDR2 SYGVKD. The CDR3 consists of 14 residues. V was trimmed by 3 bases and J by 3 bases, leaving 12 bases between them. CDR3 DNA sequence: TGTGCCATCAGTGACGACCGACGGGACTACGAGCAGTACTTC. This codes for CAISDDRRDYEQYF.

This clone was observed once. As DNA, the CDR3 is TGCGCCAGCAGCTTGGCTGGACAGGGGTTTGAAGCTTTCTTT. Amino acids: CASSLAGQGFEAFF. The chain joins TRBV5-1 to TRBJ1-1; the match to TRBD1 covers 9 bases. The ends lost 0 bases at V and 7 bases at J; junction bases unmatched: 4. Germline assignment: CDR1 SGHRS and CDR2 YFSETQ. The CDR3 runs to 14 residues.

This chain joins TRBV11-3 and TRBJ2-1, with TRBD1 matching 7 bases. V was pared by 0 bases and J by 0 bases, with 2 bases of the junction left unmatched. The length of the CDR3 is 16 residues. In germline, CDR1 is SGHNT, CDR2 YENEEA. The CDR3 here is CASSLEGGNSYNEQFF. The CDR3 region has the DNA TGTGCCAGCAGCTTAGAAGGGGGCAACTCCTACAATGAGCAGTTCTTC.

The chain combines TRBV6-4 with TRBJ2-7; possible D gene TRBD2, 5 bases. V was trimmed by 6 bases and J by 1 base, leaving 13 bases between them. Germline CDR1 MRHNA, CDR2 SNTAGT. The CDR3 extends over 14 amino acids. Here the CDR3 reads CASSYSGDSYEQYF. CDR3 coding DNA: TGTGCCAGCAGCTATTCCGGGGATTCCTACGAGCAGTACTTC.

The chain has TRBV7-9 and TRBJ2-3; 7 bases fit TRBD2. The J segment lost 1 base and the V segment lost 5 bases, leaving 3 bases of the junction unmatched. The germline V gene encodes CDR1 SEHNR and CDR2 FQNEAQ (reference sequence). The CDR3 has 14 residues. CDR3 in amino acids: CASSETSGTDTQYF. For the CDR3, the DNA is TGTGCCAGCAGCGAAACTAGCGGCACAGATACGCAGTATTTT.

This rearrangement joins TRBV9 to TRBJ1-5; TRBD1 matches 8 bases. Germline V gene lookup returns CDR1 SGDLS and CDR2 YYNGEE. V lost 0 bases and J lost 6; bases outside the gene matches: 5. The CDR3 covers 15 residues. The CDR3 loop is CASSVGTGFGQPQHF. The CDR3 bases are TGTGCCAGCAGCGTAGGGACAGGGTTTGGTCAGCCCCAGCATTTT.

The chain joins TRBV27 to TRBJ1-1; D is possibly TRBD1 (5 bases). This CDR3 is 15 amino acids long. Trimming shortened V by 0 bases and J by 3 bases, and 11 bases separated the two germline ends. Germline CDR1 reads MNHEY; CDR2 reads SMNVEV (reference sequence). The CDR3 coding sequence is TGTGCCAGCAGTTTATCGCTCAGGGTTTACACTGAAGCTTTCTTT. It translates to CASSLSLRVYTEAFF.

This chain links TRBV19 with TRBJ1-1, with D maybe TRBD1 (6 bases). V was cut by 3 bases and J by 0 bases, with 8 bases left in between. In germline, CDR1 is LNHDA, CDR2 SQIVND (reference sequence). This CDR3 has 14 residues. This chain's CDR3 is CASSMGTMNTEAFF. CDR3 coding DNA: TGTGCCAGTAGTATGGGGACAATGAACACTGAAGCTTTCTTT. The full variable domain, completed using reference TRBV19 and TRBJ1-1, is DGGITQSPKYLFRKEGQNVTLSCEQNLNHDAMYWYRQDPGQGLRLIYYSQIVNDFQKGDIAEGYSVSREKKESFPLTVTSAQKNPTAFYLCASSMGTMNTEAFFGQGTRLTVV.

V usage is TRBV5-1 and J usage is TRBJ1-1; 8 bases align to TRBD1. This CDR3 has 14 residues. The ends lost 4 bases at V and 3 bases at J; junction bases unmatched: 5. Germline CDR1 is SGHRS and CDR2 is YFSETQ. The chain's CDR3 is CASSLNRGDTEAFF. CDR3 DNA: TGCGCCAGCAGCCTCAACAGGGGGGACACTGAAGCTTTCTTT.

This chain joins TRBV7-8 and TRBJ2-1, with D possibly being TRBD2 (6 bases). The CDR3 is made up of 17 amino acids. The V end was cut by 1 base, the J end by 4 bases, with 17 bases between. Germline V gene data show CDR1 as SGHVS and CDR2 as FQNEAQ. The CDR3 sequence: CASSLVGLGRLYNEQFF. Here the CDR3 DNA reads TGTGCCAGCAGCTTAGTAGGCCTCGGGAGACTATACAATGAGCAGTTCTTC.

The J gene is TRBJ1-1, the V gene TRBV2, with 7 positions matching TRBD1. This CDR3 is 13 amino acids long. Per germline, CDR1 SNHLY and CDR2 FYNNEI. The ends lost 7 bases at V and 4 bases at J; junction bases unmatched: 6. The CDR3 bases are TGTGCCAGCACAAGGACAGGTTCCACTGAAGCTTTCTTT. Translating it yields CASTRTGSTEAFF.

V is TRBV5-4 and J is TRBJ1-2; 8 bases fit TRBD1. Trimming removed 2 bases from V and 8 bases from J; junction bases left unmatched: 5. The CDR3 extends over 13 amino acids. CDR1 and CDR2 from the germline V gene are SGHNT and YYREEE (reference sequence). For the CDR3, the DNA is TGTGCCAGCAGCTTCTGGACAGGGAGCGGCTACACCTTC. Translating it yields CASSFWTGSGYTF.

The CDR3, as DNA: TGTGCCAGTAGTATGAACAGGGCTAACTATGGCTACACCTTC. It is translated as CASSMNRANYGYTF. The V gene is TRBV19, the J gene TRBJ1-2; TRBD1 is a possible D gene (6 bases). CDR1 is LNHDA, CDR2 SQIVND, per germline (reference sequence). The CDR3 has 14 residues. Trimming stripped 3 bases from V and 0 bases from J, with 8 bases between. Drawing the rest from reference TRBV19 and TRBJ1-2, the complete variable domain is DGGITQSPKYLFRKEGQNVTLSCEQNLNHDAMYWYRQDPGQGLRLIYYSQIVNDFQKGDIAEGYSVSREKKESFPLTVTSAQKNPTAFYLCASSMNRANYGYTFGSGTRLTVV.

This chain joins TRBV18 and TRBJ2-2, with a possible D match to TRBD2 (7 bases). Germline CDR1 and CDR2: KGHSH and LQKENI. Trimming stripped 4 bases from V and 5 bases from J, with 14 bases between. The CDR3 consists of 15 residues. The CDR3 protein is CASSRKGEGTGELFF. The CDR3 coding sequence is TGTGCCAGCTCACGAAAGGGGGAGGGGACCGGGGAGCTGTTTTTT. Supplemented by reference TRBV18 and TRBJ2-2, the full variable domain reads NAGVMQNPRHLVRRRGQEARLRCSPMKGHSHVYWYRQLPEEGLKFMVYLQKENIIDESGMPKERFSAEFPKEGPSILRIQQVVRGDSAAYFCASSRKGEGTGELFFGEGSRLTVL.

J is TRBJ1-1 and V is TRBV16, with D perhaps matching TRBD1 (5 bases). Trimming pared 5 bases from V and 7 bases from J, leaving 8 bases between. Germline lookup yields CDR1 KGHSY and CDR2 FQNENV. The CDR3 has 11 amino acids. The CDR3 region is CASSTGGEAFF. The DNA for the CDR3 is TGTGCCAGCAGCACAGGCGGTGAAGCTTTCTTT.

The chain recombines TRBV6-6 with TRBJ1-2, with D unclear. From germline, CDR1 is MNHNY and CDR2 SVGAGI (reference sequence). CDR3 size: 15 residues. The germline V and J ends were trimmed by 4 bases and 4 bases, with 16 bases remaining between them. CDR3 nucleotide sequence: TGTGCCAGCAGTTGGACCGCCTCGGAGGGCTATGGCTACACCTTC. Amino acid sequence: CASSWTASEGYGYTF.

The V call is TRBV27, the J call TRBJ1-1, with a tentative D call TRBD1 (5 bases). Germline loops: CDR1 MNHEY, CDR2 SMNVEV (reference sequence). This CDR3 contains 12 residues. The V end was cut by 3 bases, the J end by 7 bases, with 9 bases between. The CDR3 region has the DNA TGTGCCAGCAGTTTTACGGGGGATGAAGCTTTCTTT. This encodes CASSFTGDEAFF.

This clone has only a few counts. The V call is TRBV9, the J call TRBJ1-1; D perhaps matches TRBD1 (6 bases). CDR1 and CDR2 (germline): SGDLS, YYNGEE. The CDR3 has 13 amino acids. Trimming stripped 5 bases from V and 4 bases from J, with 12 bases between. CDR3 nucleotides: TGTGCCAGCAGAGAACAGGGTACCACTGAAGCTTTCTTT. Amino acids: CASREQGTTEAFF. Combining the CDR3 with reference TRBV9 and TRBJ1-1 gives the whole variable domain DSGVTQTPKHLITATGQRVTLRCSPRSGDLSVYWYQQSLDQGLQFLIQYYNGEERAKGNILERFSAQQFPDLHSELNLSSLELGDSALYFCASREQGTTEAFFGQGTRLTVV.

The rearrangement links TRBV6-5 to TRBJ1-1; 8 positions agree with TRBD1. Germline CDR1 reads MNHEY; CDR2 reads SVGAGI. V was pared by 6 bases and J by 3 bases, with 6 bases of the junction left unmatched. The length of the CDR3 is 14 residues. The CDR3: CASRPGGYDTEAFF. The CDR3 DNA follows: TGTGCCAGCAGACCAGGGGGCTACGACACTGAAGCTTTCTTT.

The rearrangement uses TRBV19 and TRBJ2-1; 8 bases line up with TRBD2. Germline CDR1 is LNHDA and CDR2 is SQIVND (reference sequence). V trimming: 7 bases; J trimming: 0 bases; junction bases outside the gene matches: 5. The CDR3 contains 15 residues. The DNA for the CDR3 is TGTGCCAGTACCTTAGCGGGACTCTCCTACAATGAGCAGTTCTTC. This gives the protein CASTLAGLSYNEQFF.

The J gene is TRBJ1-1, the V gene TRBV20-1; possibly TRBD1 for D (5 bases). The germline V gene encodes CDR1 DFQATT and CDR2 SNEGSKA (reference sequence). The CDR3 is 9 amino acids. In DNA, the CDR3 is TGCATTAGGGGCACTGAAGCTTTCTTT. As protein: CIRGTEAFF.

This clone occurred once. The chain carries TRBV13 and TRBJ1-1, with D unresolved. Germline CDR1 and CDR2: PRHDT and FYEKMQ (reference sequence). V lost 5 bases to trimming and J lost 2 bases, with 12 bases between them. The CDR3 is 14 amino acids. The CDR3 DNA reads TGTGCCAGCAGCATAAGACCGGGTAACACTGAAGCTTTCTTT. Its protein product is CASSIRPGNTEAFF.

This chain joins TRBV5-6 and TRBJ1-2; D gene uncertain. Germline V gives CDR1 SGHDT, CDR2 YYEEEE. The CDR3 spans 15 residues. Trimming removed 0 bases at V and 1 base at J, with 10 bases between. CDR3 loop: CASSLEGEFNYGYTF. The CDR3 region has the DNA TGTGCCAGCAGCTTGGAGGGAGAGTTTAACTATGGCTACACCTTC.